This is a list of T cell receptor beta chains from one sample in a study of T cells in Graves' hyperthyroidism and ophthalmopathy. TCRdb reprocessed the multiplex PCR reads with MiXCR, giving one entry per CDR3 protein. Seen here are a few hundred thousand distinct CDR3 sequences, roughly 13% observed once, and the top ten hold about 5%. Sequenced: blood. The source is a young woman with Graves' hyperthyroidism. Both conserved end residues are part of each CDR3. Fields, in order: V gene, J gene, D gene, clone size, CDR3 protein, CDR3 DNA. A D gene is named only where the DNA matches it firmly. A clone size is listed for some rows: how often the clone was seen (once, few, many), or a class if it is expanded.

>TRBV7-2|TRBJ2-7|TRBD2|many
CASSLAPGLAGGDEQYF
TGTGCCAGCAGCTTAGCGCCGGGACTAGCGGGAGGCGACGAGCAGTACTTC
>TRBV10-1|TRBJ2-2|NA|once
CASSERRVGGELFF
TGCGCCAGCAGTGAGCGTAGGGTCGGCGGGGAGCTGTTTTTT
>TRBV20-1|TRBJ2-3|NA|NA
CSARGAIPSRTQYF
TGCAGTGCTAGGGGGGCCATCCCTAGCAGGACGCAGTATTTT
>TRBV6-5|TRBJ1-2|TRBD1|NA
CASSYSNRQGFYGYTF
TGTGCCAGCAGTTACTCGAATCGACAGGGGTTCTATGGCTACACCTTC
>TRBV9|TRBJ2-7|TRBD2|NA
CASSVGLAGVPSCEQYF
TGTGCCAGCAGCGTAGGGTTGGCGGGAGTCCCCTCCTGCGAGCAGTACTTC
>TRBV6-5|TRBJ2-6|NA|few
CASSYDLPSSGANVLTF
TGTGCCAGCAGTTACGACCTACCCAGCTCTGGGGCCAACGTCCTGACTTTC
>TRBV7-9|TRBJ2-1|TRBD2|NA
CASSQRELRNEQFF
TGTGCCAGCAGCCAGCGGGAGCTCCGCAATGAGCAGTTCTTC
>TRBV5-1|TRBJ2-2|TRBD2|few
CASSLVPGGENGELFF
TGCGCCAGCAGCTTGGTCCCGGGAGGGGAAAACGGGGAGCTGTTTTTT
>TRBV11-1|TRBJ2-5|NA|many
CASSSAGGALPHQETQYF
TGTGCCAGCAGCTCTGCAGGGGGGGCCCTCCCCCACCAAGAGACCCAGTACTTC
>TRBV12-3/TRBV12-4|TRBJ2-7|NA|many
CASSLTQGFHEQYF
TGTGCCAGCAGTTTAACCCAGGGGTTCCACGAGCAGTACTTC
>TRBV4-3|TRBJ1-1|TRBD1|many
CASSQETGGGSTEAFF
TGCGCCAGCAGCCAAGAGACAGGGGGCGGAAGCACTGAAGCTTTCTTT
>TRBV3-1|TRBJ2-1|NA|once
CASSQVQDSYNEQFF
TGTGCCAGCAGCCAAGTACAGGACTCCTACAATGAGCAGTTCTTC
>TRBV6-5|TRBJ2-7|TRBD1|few
CASSFRHTGGVYEQYF
TGTGCCAGCAGTTTCAGACATACAGGGGGAGTTTACGAGCAGTACTTC
>TRBV20-1|TRBJ2-7|NA|many
CSAGATSAHEQYF
TGCAGTGCTGGGGCGACTAGTGCCCACGAGCAGTACTTC
>TRBV6-1|TRBJ2-1|NA|many
CASSEYGRAGAYNEQFF
TGTGCCAGCAGTGAATATGGTAGGGCAGGGGCCTACAATGAGCAGTTCTTC
>TRBV4-1|TRBJ2-3|NA|NA
CASSRTDADTQYF
TGCGCCAGCAGCCGGACAGATGCAGATACGCAGTATTTT
>TRBV20-1|TRBJ2-5|NA|NA
CSAPHAGSETQYF
TGCAGTGCACCTCACGCGGGGTCGGAGACCCAGTACTTC
>TRBV29-1|TRBJ1-1|NA|few
CSVAWPEAFF
TGCAGCGTTGCGTGGCCGGAAGCTTTCTTT
>TRBV20-1|TRBJ2-4|NA|NA
CSARGKGYKNIQYF
TGCAGTGCTAGAGGCAAAGGGTACAAAAACATTCAGTACTTC
>TRBV11-2|TRBJ2-5|TRBD2|many
CASAGGPQETQYF
TGTGCCAGCGCGGGAGGGCCTCAGGAGACCCAGTACTTC
>TRBV20-1|TRBJ1-4|NA|NA
CSAGAGRATNEKLFF
TGCAGTGCGGGGGCAGGCCGTGCAACTAATGAAAAACTGTTTTTT
>TRBV9|TRBJ2-7|NA|few
CASSVGPLYEQYF
TGTGCCAGCAGCGTAGGCCCCCTCTACGAGCAGTACTTC
>TRBV7-9|TRBJ2-2|TRBD2|few
CASSYLTSGSHGELFF
TGTGCCAGCAGCTACCTGACTAGCGGGAGTCACGGGGAGCTGTTTTTT